These T cell receptor beta chains were read from a single sample in a study of T cell responses to AZD1222 COVID-19 vaccine. The data were produced by immunoSEQ multiplex PCR, yet TCRdb's version contains in-frame clones alone and is incomplete. The table has roughly 120,000 clones, 85% to 90% seen once. The sample consisted of peripheral blood, taken 28 days after the second AZD1222 dose. All receptors come from an adult who received the AZD1222 COVID-19 vaccine. CDR3s include the opening cysteine and the closing phenylalanine or tryptophan. The D gene is left open where the match is weak. Expanded clones are given a class, and other clones once, few, many or no size at all.

DNA: TGTGCCAGCAGCAGAATGGGGGGCAATCAGCCCCAGCATTTT
CDR3: CASSRMGGNQPQHF
J: TRBJ1-5
V: TRBV28
size: NA
D: NA

DNA: TGCGCCAGCAGCCCCGGGACCGACTCCTACGAGCAGTACTTC
CDR3: CASSPGTDSYEQYF
J: TRBJ2-7
V: TRBV5-1
size: NA
D: NA

DNA: TGTGCCAGCAGCTTGGAGATCGGCAGAACCTACGAGCAGTACTTC
CDR3: CASSLEIGRTYEQYF
J: TRBJ2-7
V: TRBV5-4
size: NA
D: NA

DNA: TGTGCCAGCAGCTTTGTGGTGGCCGGGACCGGGGAGCTGTTTTTT
CDR3: CASSFVVAGTGELFF
J: TRBJ2-2
V: TRBV5-4
size: NA
D: NA

DNA: TGTGCCAGCCTCAATCAGGGGACCCCACCCTCGACAGATACGCAGTATTTT
CDR3: CASLNQGTPPSTDTQYF
J: TRBJ2-3
V: TRBV27
size: NA
D: NA

DNA: TGTGCCAGCAGTTGGGACACCGAAGGCTATGGCTACACCTTC
CDR3: CASSWDTEGYGYTF
J: TRBJ1-2
V: TRBV2
size: NA
D: NA

DNA: TGTGCCAGCCGACAGGGTCAAGAGACCCAGTACTTC
CDR3: CASRQGQETQYF
J: TRBJ2-5
V: TRBV11-2
size: NA
D: TRBD1

DNA: TGTGCCCCGTACGGTAATGAGCAGTTCTTC
CDR3: CAPYGNEQFF
J: TRBJ2-1
V: TRBV27
size: NA
D: NA

DNA: TGTGCCAGCAGCTTAGCGGGGACAGGGGGGGTAGGCACTGAAGCTTTCTTT
CDR3: CASSLAGTGGVGTEAFF
J: TRBJ1-1
V: TRBV7-9
size: NA
D: TRBD1

DNA: TGTGCCAGCAGCCAAGAATACTCGGGACTAAACACCGGGGAGCTGTTTTTT
CDR3: CASSQEYSGLNTGELFF
J: TRBJ2-2
V: TRBV11-2
size: NA
D: TRBD2

DNA: TGTGCCACCAGCAGAGGGAACGGCGCCATTCAGTACTTC
CDR3: CATSRGNGAIQYF
J: TRBJ2-4
V: TRBV15
size: few
D: NA

DNA: TGTGCCAGCAGTTACGGCCCTAACTATGGCTACACCTTC
CDR3: CASSYGPNYGYTF
J: TRBJ1-2
V: TRBV27
size: NA
D: NA

DNA: TGTGCCAGCAGCCTTCGACAGGGGGAGAGACTGTTTTTT
CDR3: CASSLRQGERLFF
J: TRBJ1-4
V: TRBV11-3
size: NA
D: TRBD1

DNA: TGTGCCAGCTCACCACCCCCGAGCATGAACACTGAAGCTTTCTTT
CDR3: CASSPPPSMNTEAFF
J: TRBJ1-1
V: TRBV18
size: NA
D: NA

DNA: TGTGCCAGCTCACCGGCCGGGACAGGGGTGGAGCAGTTCTTC
CDR3: CASSPAGTGVEQFF
J: TRBJ2-1
V: TRBV18
size: NA
D: TRBD1

DNA: TGTGCCAGCAGCTTAGACAGGGCCCGTGGAGGCTACACCTTC
CDR3: CASSLDRARGGYTF
J: TRBJ1-2
V: TRBV7-9
size: NA
D: NA

DNA: TGTGCCAGCAGGACTCATGGACAGGTCATCAATTCACCCCTCCACTTT
CDR3: CASRTHGQVINSPLHF
J: TRBJ1-6
V: TRBV28
size: NA
D: TRBD1

DNA: TGTGCCAGCAGCTGGGAGCGGGAGGGCCTGGATGAGCAGTTCTTC
CDR3: CASSWEREGLDEQFF
J: TRBJ2-1
V: TRBV5-6
size: NA
D: TRBD2

DNA: TGCAGTGCTAGTGGGCGCGCCTATGGCTACACCTTC
CDR3: CSASGRAYGYTF
J: TRBJ1-2
V: TRBV20-1
size: NA
D: NA

DNA: TGTGCCAGCAGCCTCCCGGGACAGAACACTGAAGCTTTCTTT
CDR3: CASSLPGQNTEAFF
J: TRBJ1-1
V: TRBV3-1/TRBV3-2
size: once
D: NA

DNA: TGTGCCAGCAGCCGCATAGGGACCCAGTACTTC
CDR3: CASSRIGTQYF
J: TRBJ2-5
V: TRBV3-1/TRBV3-2
size: once
D: NA

DNA: TGTGCCAGCCCTACCGGGACACCGAACACTGAAGCTTTCTTT
CDR3: CASPTGTPNTEAFF
J: TRBJ1-1
V: TRBV25-1
size: few
D: NA

DNA: TGTGCCAGCAGCTTAGCCGGGAGAGGCTATGGCTACACCTTC
CDR3: CASSLAGRGYGYTF
J: TRBJ1-2
V: TRBV11-2
size: NA
D: NA

DNA: TGTGCCAGCAGCCCCTTGACAAGTTATAGCAATCAGCCCCAGCATTTT
CDR3: CASSPLTSYSNQPQHF
J: TRBJ1-5
V: TRBV9
size: NA
D: NA

DNA: TGCGCCAGCACCCCCGGACAGGGAAATTCACCCCTCCACTTT
CDR3: CASTPGQGNSPLHF
J: TRBJ1-6
V: TRBV5-1
size: NA
D: TRBD1

DNA: TGTGCCAGCAGCCAAGAAGCAACAGGGGGCTACGAGCAGTACTTC
CDR3: CASSQEATGGYEQYF
J: TRBJ2-7
V: TRBV4-2
size: NA
D: TRBD1

DNA: TGTGCCAGCAGTTTATCTCCGGATTCACCCCTCCACTTT
CDR3: CASSLSPDSPLHF
J: TRBJ1-6
V: TRBV2
size: NA
D: NA

DNA: TGCAGCGTTGTTTTTGCGGGACGGGAGTACGAGCAGTACTTC
CDR3: CSVVFAGREYEQYF
J: TRBJ2-7
V: TRBV29-1
size: NA
D: NA

DNA: TGTGCCTGGAGTGAGGCAGGGAACACTGAAGCTTTCTTT
CDR3: CAWSEAGNTEAFF
J: TRBJ1-1
V: TRBV30
size: NA
D: NA

DNA: TGTGCCAGCAGCCCCTCCCCGGGGCCCAATCAGCCCCAGCATTTT
CDR3: CASSPSPGPNQPQHF
J: TRBJ1-5
V: TRBV9
size: once
D: NA

DNA: TGTGCCAGCGGAGGGGAGCTGGGCACCGGGGAGCTGTTTTTT
CDR3: CASGGELGTGELFF
J: TRBJ2-2
V: TRBV3-1/TRBV3-2
size: NA
D: NA

DNA: TGTGCCAGCGAGGGGGCCAAGAGGACCTATGGCTACACCTTC
CDR3: CASEGAKRTYGYTF
J: TRBJ1-2
V: TRBV28
size: NA
D: TRBD1

DNA: TGCGCCAGCAGTCACCGGGTAGTAGCATCGTTAAGAGGAACCGGGGAGCTGTTTTTT
CDR3: CASSHRVVASLRGTGELFF
J: TRBJ2-2
V: TRBV4-1
size: few
D: NA

DNA: TGTGCCAGCTTCGACCTCAGGGGAAGAACGATCACTGAAGCTTTCTTT
CDR3: CASFDLRGRTITEAFF
J: TRBJ1-1
V: TRBV28
size: NA
D: NA

DNA: TGTGCCAGGCCGGGACCCACCTACGAGCAGTACTTC
CDR3: CARPGPTYEQYF
J: TRBJ2-7
V: TRBV2
size: NA
D: NA

DNA: TGTGCCAGTGACGACAGGGGGTCAGATACGCAGTATTTT
CDR3: CASDDRGSDTQYF
J: TRBJ2-3
V: TRBV5-4
size: NA
D: TRBD1

DNA: TGTGCCAGCAGCTTGAAAGGGACTAGCGGGAGTGGGTCAGATACGCAGTATTTT
CDR3: CASSLKGTSGSGSDTQYF
J: TRBJ2-3
V: TRBV5-6
size: NA
D: TRBD2

DNA: TGTGCCAGCAGCGCCGACAGAGGGGGCGGCACAGATACGCAGTATTTT
CDR3: CASSADRGGGTDTQYF
J: TRBJ2-3
V: TRBV5-6
size: NA
D: TRBD1

DNA: TGTGCCAGCAGCCCAGGTAGAGGGACCCACACAGATACGCAGTATTTT
CDR3: CASSPGRGTHTDTQYF
J: TRBJ2-3
V: TRBV11-2
size: NA
D: NA

DNA: TGTGCCAGTAGTGTGGGACTAACTAACACCGGGGAGCTGTTTTTT
CDR3: CASSVGLTNTGELFF
J: TRBJ2-2
V: TRBV19
size: NA
D: TRBD2

DNA: TGTGCCAGCAGCCCCGGGACAGGGGGCGTTAACACTGAAGCTTTCTTT
CDR3: CASSPGTGGVNTEAFF
J: TRBJ1-1
V: TRBV3-1/TRBV3-2
size: NA
D: TRBD1

DNA: TGCGCCAGCAGCCAAGTTTTAGTGGGTGTCTTGGACGAGCAGTACTTC
CDR3: CASSQVLVGVLDEQYF
J: TRBJ2-7
V: TRBV4-3
size: once
D: NA

DNA: TGTGCCACCGGACTAGCGGGAGGGCCTAGACACAATGAGCAGTTCTTC
CDR3: CATGLAGGPRHNEQFF
J: TRBJ2-1
V: TRBV15
size: NA
D: TRBD2

DNA: TGTGCCAGCAGCATACTAGCGGCGCACCTTTTCTACAATGAGCAAGAGCAGTTCTTC
CDR3: CASSILAAHLFYNEQEQFF
J: TRBJ2-1
V: TRBV21-1
size: NA
D: NA

DNA: TGTGCCAGCAGTGACTCAAGGGTTCCGGCTAACTATGGCTACACCTTC
CDR3: CASSDSRVPANYGYTF
J: TRBJ1-2
V: TRBV6-4
size: NA
D: NA

DNA: TGTGCCAGCAGTTACTCTAATACAGGGGCGCATGGCTACACCTTC
CDR3: CASSYSNTGAHGYTF
J: TRBJ1-2
V: TRBV6-5
size: NA
D: TRBD1

DNA: TGTGCCAGCAGCTTACTGGGGGACAGCGGGCTTGGCTACACCTTC
CDR3: CASSLLGDSGLGYTF
J: TRBJ1-2
V: TRBV7-8
size: NA
D: TRBD1

DNA: TGTGCCAGCAGCTCCATTATCCGGGACAATACCGGGGAGCTGTTTTTT
CDR3: CASSSIIRDNTGELFF
J: TRBJ2-2
V: TRBV7-9
size: NA
D: NA

DNA: TGTGCCAGCAGCGAAGGGACTAGCGGTCACAATGAGCAGTTCTTC
CDR3: CASSEGTSGHNEQFF
J: TRBJ2-1
V: TRBV11-3
size: NA
D: TRBD2

DNA: TGTGCCTGGAGTGGGGGCAGGGCGGGTAATCAGCCCCAGCATTTT
CDR3: CAWSGGRAGNQPQHF
J: TRBJ1-5
V: TRBV30
size: NA
D: NA

DNA: TGTGCCAGTAGTATACTCGGCGGGGGGGCCGCAGATACGCAGTATTTT
CDR3: CASSILGGGAADTQYF
J: TRBJ2-3
V: TRBV19
size: NA
D: TRBD2

DNA: TGTGCCAGCAGCCCACCCCCGCTGCCAGGAGAAAAACTGTTTTTT
CDR3: CASSPPPLPGEKLFF
J: TRBJ1-4
V: TRBV28
size: few
D: NA

DNA: TGTGCCAGCAGCCAAGTGACCGGGTATCGGGACCAAGAGACCCAGTACTTC
CDR3: CASSQVTGYRDQETQYF
J: TRBJ2-5
V: TRBV3-1/TRBV3-2
size: NA
D: NA

DNA: TGTGCCAGCAGTTCGGACAGGGCAGCTAATCAGCCCCAGCATTTT
CDR3: CASSSDRAANQPQHF
J: TRBJ1-5
V: TRBV6-2/TRBV6-3
size: NA
D: TRBD1